These T cell receptor beta chains were read from a single sample in a study of cytomegalovirus exposure and HLA in healthy donors. Clones were read by immunoSEQ multiplex PCR, and TCRdb kept only the in-frame ones, dropping some. The table records roughly 150,000 clones, over 70% of them present only once. Source material: PBMCs. Source of these receptors: a woman aged 40 to 49 in good health and CMV-seropositive. The CDR3 runs from the conserved cysteine through the conserved F or W. D genes are given only for firm matches. Clone size is shown for a subset of rows, as once, few, many or a class of expanded clone.

V: TRBV6-5; size: -; D: -; J: TRBJ1-5; DNA: TGTGCCAGCAGTTACTCGGCAGGGGTCAATCAGCCCCAGCATTTT; CDR3: CASSYSAGVNQPQHF
V: TRBV5-1; size: -; D: TRBD2; J: TRBJ2-5; DNA: TGCGCCAGCAGCTTAGGACTAGCGGGGGGGGCCGGAGAGACCCAGTACTTC; CDR3: CASSLGLAGGAGETQYF
V: TRBV11-2; size: -; D: -; J: TRBJ1-3; DNA: TGTGCCAGCAGCTTAGGCGGCGTTGGTGGAAACACCATATATTTT; CDR3: CASSLGGVGGNTIYF
V: TRBV19; size: -; D: TRBD1; J: TRBJ2-2; DNA: TGTGCCAGTAGTACCCAGACAGGGGACGGGGAGCTGTTTTTT; CDR3: CASSTQTGDGELFF
V: TRBV27; size: -; D: -; J: TRBJ2-3; DNA: TGTGCCAGCAGTCTAACCCCCCCGCGGGCTCCTGTCACAGATACGCAGTATTTT; CDR3: CASSLTPPRAPVTDTQYF
V: TRBV27; size: -; D: TRBD1; J: TRBJ1-1; DNA: TGTGCCAGCAGAAAGACAGGGGGTGTCACTGAAGCTTTCTTT; CDR3: CASRKTGGVTEAFF
V: TRBV7-6; size: -; D: TRBD1; J: TRBJ2-4; DNA: TGTGCCAGCAGCTTAGACGCCACAGGGGCCTTAGCCAAAAACATTCAGTACTTC; CDR3: CASSLDATGALAKNIQYF
V: TRBV7-8; size: -; D: TRBD1; J: TRBJ1-2; DNA: TGTGCCAGCAGCGACAGGGTTGGCTACACCTTC; CDR3: CASSDRVGYTF
V: TRBV18; size: -; D: TRBD1; J: TRBJ2-1; DNA: TGTGCCAGCTCACCAGGGACAGGGGTGAGGAAGGTGCAGTTCTTC; CDR3: CASSPGTGVRKVQFF
V: TRBV20-1; size: -; D: -; J: TRBJ1-3; DNA: TGCAGTGTGGCCCTGAGAAACACCATATATTTT; CDR3: CSVALRNTIYF
V: TRBV18; size: -; D: -; J: TRBJ2-2; DNA: TGTGCCAGCCGTTCGCAGGGCAACACCGGGGAGCTGTTTTTT; CDR3: CASRSQGNTGELFF
V: TRBV7-9; size: once; D: TRBD1; J: TRBJ1-4; DNA: TGTGCCAGCAGCCTCGACAGGGGCATTGAAAAACTGTTTTTT; CDR3: CASSLDRGIEKLFF
V: TRBV6-6; size: -; D: TRBD1; J: TRBJ1-1; DNA: TGTGCCAGCAGAACGGGACAGACAAACACTGAAGCTTTCTTT; CDR3: CASRTGQTNTEAFF
V: TRBV30; size: -; D: -; J: TRBJ1-3; DNA: TGTGCCTGGTCTCCGGACATGAGCTCTGGAAACACCATATATTTT; CDR3: CAWSPDMSSGNTIYF
V: TRBV19; size: -; D: TRBD2; J: TRBJ2-1; DNA: TGTGCCAGTAGCACTAGCGGGGGCGACTACAATGAGCAGTTCTTC; CDR3: CASSTSGGDYNEQFF
V: TRBV2; size: -; D: TRBD2; J: TRBJ2-5; DNA: TGTGCCAGCAGCGTAACTAGCGGGGGGGAGGTAAACCAAGAGACCCAGTACTTC; CDR3: CASSVTSGGEVNQETQYF
V: TRBV12-5; size: -; D: -; J: TRBJ1-2; DNA: TGTGCTAGTGGTTTGTACAGGGAAGGCTATGGCTACACCTTC; CDR3: CASGLYREGYGYTF
V: TRBV7-2; size: -; D: -; J: TRBJ2-7; DNA: TGTGCCAGCAGCTTTTTCAGGGGAAGCTCCTACGAGCAGTACTTC; CDR3: CASSFFRGSSYEQYF
V: TRBV5-1; size: -; D: TRBD1; J: TRBJ1-2; DNA: TGCGCCAGCAGCTTTATGACAGGGGATTATGGCTACACCTTC; CDR3: CASSFMTGDYGYTF
V: TRBV6-1; size: -; D: TRBD2; J: TRBJ2-1; DNA: TGTGCCAGCAGTGAAAGGGGACTAGGTGGGGCCTACAATGAGCAGTTCTTC; CDR3: CASSERGLGGAYNEQFF
V: TRBV19; size: once; D: -; J: TRBJ2-7; DNA: TGTGCCAGTAGTATCGGGGTCAGGACCTACGAGCAGTACTTC; CDR3: CASSIGVRTYEQYF
V: TRBV30; size: once; D: TRBD2; J: TRBJ2-5; DNA: TGTGCCTGGAAGGGACTAGCGGGGGTTGAGACCCAGTACTTC; CDR3: CAWKGLAGVETQYF
V: TRBV10-3; size: -; D: TRBD1; J: TRBJ1-2; DNA: TGTGCCATCAGTAAGGACAGGTTCTATGGCTACACCTTC; CDR3: CAISKDRFYGYTF
V: TRBV7-9; size: -; D: -; J: TRBJ2-6; DNA: TGTGCCAGCCGTTCGTCGACGGGGGGCAGCTCTGGGGCCAACGTCCTGACTTTC; CDR3: CASRSSTGGSSGANVLTF
V: TRBV30; size: once; D: TRBD1; J: TRBJ1-1; DNA: TGTGCCTGGAGTGACAGGGGGAACACTGAAGCTTTCTTT; CDR3: CAWSDRGNTEAFF
V: TRBV7-7; size: -; D: TRBD1; J: TRBJ2-2; DNA: TGTGCCAGCAGCAAAGACAGGGTTACCGGGGAGCTGTTTTTT; CDR3: CASSKDRVTGELFF
V: TRBV14; size: -; D: -; J: TRBJ1-1; DNA: TGTGCCAGCAGTAAGAGCCTCACTGAAGCTTTCTTT; CDR3: CASSKSLTEAFF
V: TRBV6-6; size: -; D: TRBD1; J: TRBJ1-2; DNA: TGTGCCAGCAGTTACGACGGACAGGGGCTTGGTGGCTACACCTTC; CDR3: CASSYDGQGLGGYTF